One sample yielded the 13 T cell receptor beta chains listed below, sequenced in a study of identical twins. TCRdb itself ran the 5' RACE reads through MiXCR, one entry per CDR3 protein. In the table there are about 810,000 distinct CDR3 sequences, about 12% of which are singletons. The sample was also reused in another study, on yellow fever vaccine responses in identical twins.

The sample was PBMCs. The source is a woman between 18 and 29 years old in good health.

This clonotype was seen a few times. The chain carries TRBV11-2 and TRBJ2-2, with 12 bases lining up with TRBD1. The CDR3 loop spans 16 amino acids. Germline trimming cut 4 bases from V and 4 bases from J; bases unmatched to any gene: 4. Germline CDR1 reads SGHAT; CDR2 reads FQNNGV. CDR3 nucleotides: TGTGCCAGCAGCTCCGGGACAGGGGGCTTCACCGGGGAGCTGTTTTTT. This gives the protein CASSSGTGGFTGELFF.

This chain joins TRBV7-8 and TRBJ1-2; D not certain. Trimming removed 5 bases from V and 0 bases from J, with 16 bases in between. Germline CDR1 reads SGHVS; CDR2 reads FQNEAQ. CDR3 size: 16 residues. The DNA of the CDR3 is TGTGCCAGCAGCCCCTTGTGGAGGGCATCTAACTATGGCTACACCTTC. Amino acids: CASSPLWRASNYGYTF.

The genes are TRBV7-8 and TRBJ2-6, with no clear D. CDR1 SGHVS and CDR2 FQNEAQ come from the germline V gene. The CDR3 extends over 14 amino acids. Trimming removed 2 bases from V and 3 bases from J, with 5 bases in between. Here the CDR3 reads CASSLRVGANVLTF. DNA for the CDR3: TGTGCCAGCAGCTTACGGGTTGGGGCCAACGTCCTGACTTTC.

This clonotype appeared a few times. The rearrangement joins TRBV20-1 to TRBJ2-3; 14 bases match TRBD2. The CDR3 consists of 14 residues. V dropped 5 bases and J dropped 6; count of bases not matched to a gene: 4. The germline CDR1 and CDR2 sequences are DFQATT and SNEGSKA (reference sequence). CDR3 region: CSARTSGRRDTQYF. CDR3 DNA sequence: TGCAGTGCTCGGACTAGCGGGAGGCGCGATACGCAGTATTTT.

This clonotype has a count of ten or more. Compared with germline, one end of the junction differs, possibly owing to a read error. The rearrangement uses TRBV5-1 and TRBJ2-1; the D is unclear. The germline V gene has CDR1 SGHRS and CDR2 YFSETQ. The CDR3 has 13 amino acids. As DNA, the CDR3 is TGTGCCAGCAGTTTGACCGGCTACAATGAGCAGTTCTTC. This encodes CASSLTGYNEQFF.

A note on this clonotype: A clone one base away is much larger, so this may be a read error. The chain joins TRBV6-2 or TRBV6-3 to TRBJ2-4, with D perhaps TRBD1 (6 bases). Germline CDR1 is MNHEY and CDR2 is SVGEGT. V lost 5 bases to trimming and J lost 6 bases, with 29 bases between them. This CDR3 has 19 residues. CDR3 nucleotide sequence: TGTGCCAGCAGTCGACCCTCTTCAGGGGCGACTTCCCATTCAAACATTCAGTACTTC. Translation gives CASSRPSSGATSHSNIQYF.

This clonotype was counted a few times. The chain employs TRBV11-2 and TRBJ2-1; 8 bases map to TRBD2. This CDR3 comprises 16 residues. V shed 1 base, J shed 8 bases, and the junction held 10 bases outside the gene matches. Germline loops: CDR1 SGHAT, CDR2 FQNNGV. Written as DNA, the CDR3 is TGTGCCAGCAGCTTAGGAGCGGGGGCCCCCTCAGATGAGCAGTTCTTC. This sequence encodes CASSLGAGAPSDEQFF.

This sequence joins TRBV10-3 and TRBJ2-7; D is perhaps TRBD1 (6 bases). Between the trimmed V and J ends, which lost 0 bases and 6 bases, there was a span of 15 bases. Germline CDR1 reads ENHRY; CDR2 reads SYGVKD. The CDR3 has 15 residues. Here the CDR3 reads CAISESRTELGEQYF. Written as DNA, the CDR3 is TGTGCCATCAGTGAGTCCCGGACAGAGCTTGGCGAGCAGTACTTC.

This clonotype was detected only a few times. This chain joins TRBV7-9 and TRBJ2-3; D unresolved. V gave up 1 base and J gave up 12 bases, with 8 bases separating them. This CDR3 is 11 amino acids long. Germline CDR1 SEHNR, CDR2 FQNEAQ (reference sequence). DNA for the CDR3: TGTGCCAGCAGCTTAGGCTACAGACAGTATTTT. It codes for CASSLGYRQYF. Variable domain in full (rest from reference TRBV7-9 and TRBJ2-3): DTGVSQNPRHKITKRGQNVTFRCDPISEHNRLYWYRQTLGQGPEFLTYFQNEAQLEKSRLLSDRFSAERPKGSFSTLEIQRTEQGDSAMYLCASSLGYRQYFGPGTRLTVL.

This clonotype was observed a handful of times. This rearrangement joins TRBV24-1 to TRBJ2-2, with TRBD1 as a possible D gene (6 bases). Germline assignment: CDR1 KGHDR and CDR2 SFDVKD. The CDR3 is 14 residues long. Trimming stripped 12 bases from V and 1 base from J, with 14 bases between. The CDR3 bases are TGTGCCGCTGAGACAGGCCTGAACACCGGGGAGCTGTTTTTT. This sequence encodes CAAETGLNTGELFF.

The table lists this clonotype with many counts. V is TRBV7-9 and J is TRBJ2-1; weak D call: TRBD2 (5 bases). Germline CDR1 reads SEHNR; CDR2 reads FQNEAQ (reference sequence). The CDR3 is 13 amino acids. Trimming cost V 6 bases and J 6 bases, with 12 bases left between them. The CDR3 DNA reads TGTGCCAGCAGAACGGGAATAGGCAATGAGCAGTTCTTC. Its protein is CASRTGIGNEQFF.

The sample holds many counts of this clonotype. The chain combines TRBV5-1 with TRBJ2-1; the D gene is possibly TRBD1 (5 bases). The CDR3 loop spans 13 amino acids. Germline V gene lookup returns CDR1 SGHRS and CDR2 YFSETQ. V lost 3 bases and J 5 bases, leaving 9 bases between the germline ends. The CDR3 loop reads CASSYGQNNEQFF. The CDR3 coding sequence is TGCGCCAGCAGCTACGGACAAAACAATGAGCAGTTCTTC. Based on the CDR3 plus reference TRBV5-1 and TRBJ2-1, the full variable domain is KAGVTQTPRYLIKTRGQQVTLSCSPISGHRSVSWYQQTPGQGLQFLFEYFSETQRNKGNFPGRFSGRQFSNSRSEMNVSTLELGDSALYLCASSYGQNNEQFFGPGTRLTVL.

This clonotype was seen many times. The chain links TRBV3-1 to TRBJ2-1, with TRBD2 matching 9 bases. CDR1 is LGHDT and CDR2 is YNNKEL in the germline V gene (reference sequence). The CDR3 runs 17 residues. V shed 0 bases and J 4 bases; nucleotides not matched to a gene: 7. The CDR3 nucleotides are TGTGCCAGCAGCCAAGATATGTGGACTAGCGAGTACAATGAGCAGTTCTTC. Translation: CASSQDMWTSEYNEQFF.